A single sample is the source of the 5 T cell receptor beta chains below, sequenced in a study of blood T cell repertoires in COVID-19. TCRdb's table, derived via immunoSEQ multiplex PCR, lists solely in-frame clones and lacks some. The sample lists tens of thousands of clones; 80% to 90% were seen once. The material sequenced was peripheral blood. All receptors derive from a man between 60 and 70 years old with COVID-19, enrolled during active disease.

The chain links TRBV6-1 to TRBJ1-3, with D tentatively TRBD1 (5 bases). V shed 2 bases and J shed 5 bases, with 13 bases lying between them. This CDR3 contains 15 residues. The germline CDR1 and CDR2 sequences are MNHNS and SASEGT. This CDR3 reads CASSERGGMRNTIYF. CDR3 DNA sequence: TGTGCCAGCAGTGAACGCGGGGGTATGCGAAACACCATATATTTT.

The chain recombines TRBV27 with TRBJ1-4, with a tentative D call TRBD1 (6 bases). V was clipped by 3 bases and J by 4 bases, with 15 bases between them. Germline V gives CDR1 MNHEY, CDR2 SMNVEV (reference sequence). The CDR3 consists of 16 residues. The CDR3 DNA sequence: TGTGCCAGCAGTTTGGCCTACAGGGCTTTTAATGAAAAACTGTTTTTT. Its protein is CASSLAYRAFNEKLFF.

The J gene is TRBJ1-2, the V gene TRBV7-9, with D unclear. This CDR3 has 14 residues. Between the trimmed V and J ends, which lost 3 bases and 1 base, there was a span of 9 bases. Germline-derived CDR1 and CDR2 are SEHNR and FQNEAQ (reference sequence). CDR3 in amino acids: CASSFAGLNYGYTF. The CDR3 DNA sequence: TGTGCCAGCAGCTTCGCAGGCCTTAACTATGGCTACACCTTC.

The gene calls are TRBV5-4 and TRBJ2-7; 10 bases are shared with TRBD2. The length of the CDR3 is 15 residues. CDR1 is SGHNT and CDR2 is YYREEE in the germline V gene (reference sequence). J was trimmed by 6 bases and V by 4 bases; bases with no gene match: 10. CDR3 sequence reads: CASSQGLAAPAEQYF. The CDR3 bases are TGTGCCAGCAGCCAAGGACTAGCGGCCCCCGCCGAGCAGTACTTC. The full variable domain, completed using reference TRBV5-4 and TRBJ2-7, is ETGVTQSPTHLIKTRGQQVTLRCSSQSGHNTVSWYQQALGQGPQFIFQYYREEENGRGNFPPRFSGLQFPNYSSELNVNALELDDSALYLCASSQGLAAPAEQYFGPGTRLTVT.

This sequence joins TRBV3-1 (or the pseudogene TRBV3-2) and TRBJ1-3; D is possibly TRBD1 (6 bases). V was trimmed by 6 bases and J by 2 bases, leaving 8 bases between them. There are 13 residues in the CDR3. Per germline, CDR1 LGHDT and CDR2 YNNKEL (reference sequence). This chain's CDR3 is CASRNRAGNTIYF. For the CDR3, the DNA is TGTGCCAGCAGAAACAGGGCTGGAAACACCATATATTTT.